This T cell receptor (beta chain) originates from a study of blood T cell repertoires in COVID-19. As for the study in general: Spain, Italy and the United States supplied samples that represented acute and convalescent COVID-19. PBMCs, B-cell-depleted T cells, or T cells were the source of the cDNA or gDNA that made up the material.

Authors' methods: Nucleated cell number was recorded as an estimate derived from reference gene primer amplification. TCRdb's copy holds only in-frame clones and misses some; the assay was immunoSEQ multiplex PCR. V and J calls and clone size are those listed in that table; D and trimming were worked out from the DNA. The data show some 250,000 clones, with roughly 80% seen just once and about 9.5% held by the top ten. Germline loops: CDR1 MDHEN, CDR2 SYDVKM. This CDR3 is built from 15 residues. V shed 5 bases, J shed 4 bases, and the junction held 7 bases outside the gene matches. This clonotype was sampled from a woman of 80 years or more with acute or convalescent COVID-19. This chain joins TRBV28 and TRBJ1-3; 8 nucleotides align to TRBD1. The specimen was peripheral blood. The chain's CDR3 is CASSPPQGGGNTIYF. CDR3 nucleotides: TGTGCCAGCAGTCCCCCACAGGGGGGAGGAAACACCATATATTTT.